A single sample is the source of the 14 T cell receptor beta chains below, sequenced in a study of vaccination and CD4 T cells after COVID-19. The assay that was used to sequence DNA from cultured CD4+ T cells was the Oncomine TCR Beta short-read assay. TCRdb re-analysed the PCR reads in MiXCR, keeping a single row per CDR3 protein. The sample lists 10,000 to 15,000 distinct CDR3 sequences; roughly 70% were seen once. No antigen is known for these receptors. As to treatment: approximately nine-day PBMC culture with coronavirus spike peptide pools or control peptides (ViraFEST assay). The sample comprised CD4+ T cells from blood, cultured in vitro. These receptors were taken from a human donor who had recovered from COVID-19.

This sequence joins TRBV7-9 and TRBJ2-5; D is perhaps TRBD2 (6 bases). The V and J ends lost 5 bases and 2 bases respectively, with 12 bases between them. Germline V CDR1 and CDR2: SEHNR, FQNEAQ (reference sequence). This CDR3 spans 14 amino acids. The CDR3 nucleotides read TGTGCCAGCAGCAGAGCGGGCGGGCAAGAGACCCAGTACTTC. This codes for CASSRAGGQETQYF.

The V and J genes are TRBV6-5 and TRBJ1-2; 7 positions agree with TRBD1. Per the germline V gene, CDR1 is MNHEY and CDR2 is SVGAGI. The CDR3 loop spans 13 amino acids. The V gene end was trimmed by 2 bases and the J gene end by 7 bases; junction bases not matched to a gene: 4. In nucleotides, the CDR3 is TGTGCCAGCAGTTACGGAGGGGGCGGTGGCTACACCTTC. Translating gives CASSYGGGGGYTF.

This clonotype was seen only a few times. The chain employs TRBV7-9 and TRBJ1-2; a weak D match, TRBD1 (5 bases). The germline CDR1 and CDR2 sequences are SEHNR and FQNEAQ (reference sequence). The V end lost 7 bases, the J end lost 6 bases, and 21 bases lay between the germline ends. The CDR3 covers 15 residues. This CDR3 is CASKIPAGNEDGYTF. In DNA, the CDR3 is TGTGCCAGCAAAATCCCGGCAGGGAATGAGGATGGCTACACCTTC.

Only one count was recorded for this clonotype. This chain links TRBV7-3 with TRBJ2-2; no firm D call. Per the germline V gene, CDR1 is SGHTA and CDR2 is FQGTGA. This CDR3 has 14 residues. V shed 5 bases and J shed 6 bases, with 13 bases lying between them. CDR3 DNA sequence: TGTGCCAGCAGCCCCCCTGGGTCCCCCGGGGAGCTGTTTTTT. It codes for CASSPPGSPGELFF.

The chain joins TRBV28 to TRBJ1-6; 7 bases are a match to TRBD1. V shed 7 bases, J shed 9 bases, and the junction held 6 bases outside the gene matches. The CDR3 loop spans 13 amino acids. Per the germline V gene, CDR1 is MDHEN and CDR2 is SYDVKM. The DNA of the CDR3 is TGTGCCAGCATCAGACAGGGCGGTTCACCCCTCCACTTT. Amino acid sequence: CASIRQGGSPLHF.

This clonotype has a handful of counts. The chain joins TRBV11-2 to TRBJ2-5, with D possibly called TRBD1 or TRBD2 (5 bases each). This CDR3 is 13 amino acids long. V shed 1 base and J shed 7 bases, with 10 bases lying between them. Germline V gives CDR1 SGHAT, CDR2 FQNNGV. CDR3 residues: CASSLGGRGTQYF. CDR3 in DNA: TGTGCCAGCAGCTTAGGGGGACGGGGGACCCAGTACTTC.

The chain recombines TRBV6-1 with TRBJ1-6; TRBD1 agrees at 8 bases. Trimming removed 6 bases from V and 7 bases from J; junction bases left unmatched: 2. The V gene's germline CDR1 is MNHNS and CDR2 SASEGT. The CDR3 length is 13 residues. This CDR3 reads CASRGTGNSPLHF. CDR3 in DNA: TGTGCCAGCAGAGGGACAGGCAATTCACCCCTCCACTTT.

V gene TRBV7-2 combines with J gene TRBJ1-5; 8 positions match TRBD1. The CDR3 is made up of 14 amino acids. Germline values: CDR1 SGHTA, CDR2 FQGNSA. Trimming removed 5 bases from V and 4 bases from J; junction bases left unmatched: 4. CDR3 bases: TGTGCCAGCAGCAACGACAGGGGAAATCAGCCCCAGCATTTT. This gives the protein CASSNDRGNQPQHF.

J is TRBJ1-4 and V is TRBV20-1; TRBD1 aligns across 7 bases. CDR1 and CDR2 (germline): DFQATT, SNEGSKA (reference sequence). This CDR3 has 15 amino acids. Trimming cost V 0 bases and J 5 bases; bases outside gene matches: 6. This CDR3 is CSARDPGRGNEKLFF. CDR3 coding DNA: TGCAGTGCTAGAGATCCGGGCAGGGGGAATGAAAAACTGTTTTTT.

The sample holds one count of this clonotype. This chain links TRBV6-5 with TRBJ2-5; D call uncertain. V lost 2 bases and J lost 5, with 18 bases in between. Germline CDR1 is MNHEY and CDR2 is SVGAGI. The CDR3 covers 16 residues. CDR3 loop: CASSYPRTQRQETQYF. CDR3 in DNA: TGTGCCAGCAGTTACCCTAGGACCCAAAGGCAGGAGACCCAGTACTTC.

The rearrangement uses TRBV7-6 and TRBJ1-1; TRBD1 might be the D (5 bases). V was pared by 0 bases and J by 1 base, with 6 bases between. Germline CDR1 is SGHVS and CDR2 is FNYEAQ. The CDR3 sequence is 14 residues long. CDR3 nucleotide sequence: TGTGCCAGCAGCTTAGCGGGGCAGAACACTGAAGCTTTCTTT. Its translation: CASSLAGQNTEAFF.

The chain uses TRBV29-1 and TRBJ2-7; 8 bases agree with TRBD1. CDR1 is SQVTM and CDR2 is ANQGSEA in the germline V gene. This CDR3 is built from 14 residues. Trimming at V came to 0 bases and at J to 2 bases, leaving 3 bases not matched to a gene. The CDR3 DNA reads TGCAGCGTTGAAGACAGGGGGCTTGCCTACGAGCAGTACTTC. Protein product: CSVEDRGLAYEQYF.

The chain carries TRBV19 and TRBJ2-1, with D perhaps TRBD1 (5 bases). With 5 bases removed from V and 4 bases from J, the gap between germline ends came to 9 bases. The CDR3 runs 13 residues. From germline, CDR1 is LNHDA and CDR2 SQIVND (reference sequence). CDR3 in amino acids: CASSVQAYNEQFF. The CDR3 region has the DNA TGTGCCAGTAGTGTACAGGCGTACAATGAGCAGTTCTTC. The whole variable domain, filled in from reference TRBV19 and TRBJ2-1, reads DGGITQSPKYLFRKEGQNVTLSCEQNLNHDAMYWYRQDPGQGLRLIYYSQIVNDFQKGDIAEGYSVSREKKESFPLTVTSAQKNPTAFYLCASSVQAYNEQFFGPGTRLTVL.

The rearrangement uses TRBV7-2 and TRBJ1-2; D call uncertain. This CDR3 comprises 13 residues. Trimming left V 7 bases short and J 4 bases short, with 13 bases between. In germline, CDR1 is SGHTA, CDR2 FQGNSA. This CDR3 is CASTSGPGYGYTF. Here the CDR3 DNA reads TGTGCCAGCACCTCCGGGCCAGGCTATGGCTACACCTTC.